The 10 T cell receptor beta chains below were found in one sample sequenced in a study of T cells in Graves' hyperthyroidism and ophthalmopathy. Using RNA transcripts as the source, TCR beta CDR3 regions were amplified. The primer set for the first-round RT-PCR of the TCR CDR3 was HTBI. TCRdb passed the multiplex PCR reads through MiXCR, listing each CDR3 protein once. The sample has hundreds of thousands of distinct CDR3 sequences, roughly 14% seen once. Sequenced sample: blood. All receptors come from a man younger than 35 with Graves' ophthalmopathy.

There are many counts of this clonotype. V is TRBV7-9 and J is TRBJ2-5; D unclear. CDR3 length equals 13 residues. V gave up 3 bases and J gave up 2 bases, with 7 bases separating them. Germline assignment: CDR1 SEHNR and CDR2 FQNEAQ (reference sequence). CDR3 sequence: CASSFSLQETQYF. CDR3 DNA sequence: TGTGCCAGCAGCTTCTCACTGCAAGAGACCCAGTACTTC.

The table lists this clonotype with many counts. J is TRBJ1-1 and V is TRBV20-1; D gene unclear. CDR3 length equals 14 residues. Trimming removed 3 bases at V and 3 bases at J, with 14 bases between. Germline loops: CDR1 DFQATT, CDR2 SNEGSKA (reference sequence). The CDR3 coding sequence is TGCAGTGCTAGCTCTAGACTGAGTTACACTGAAGCTTTCTTT. Its translation: CSASSRLSYTEAFF.

This clonotype was detected many times. The V gene is TRBV11-2, the J gene TRBJ2-3; D not certain. V was shortened by 4 bases and J by 0 bases, with 14 bases between the two germline ends. The V gene's germline CDR1 is SGHAT and CDR2 FQNNGV. The CDR3 contains 16 residues. The CDR3 DNA reads as TGTGCCAGCAGCTGGATCCGGTGGGCTAGCACAGATACGCAGTATTTT. Its translation is CASSWIRWASTDTQYF.

This clonotype was seen repeatedly, ten times or more. V is TRBV11-2 and J is TRBJ2-1, with 12 bases lining up with TRBD2. V shed 7 bases and J 8 bases; nucleotides not matched to a gene: 9. This CDR3 has 15 amino acids. Germline lookup yields CDR1 SGHAT and CDR2 FQNNGV. The CDR3, as DNA: TGTGCCAGCACCAAAGGGCTAGCGGGAGGGTATGAGCAGTTCTTC. Protein sequence: CASTKGLAGGYEQFF.

In this sample, this clonotype turned up many times. V usage is TRBV20-1 and J usage is TRBJ2-3, with D possibly TRBD2 on 6 matching bases. CDR1 and CDR2 from the germline V gene are DFQATT and SNEGSKA (reference sequence). The CDR3 spans 14 residues. Trimming shortened V by 8 bases and J by 4 bases, and 19 bases separated the two germline ends. CDR3 DNA: TGCAGTTCTCACTTTGCGGGGTTGGCAGATACGCAGTATTTT. Encoded protein: CSSHFAGLADTQYF.

This clonotype was counted at least ten times. The rearrangement joins TRBV5-1 to TRBJ1-1; the D gene is possibly TRBD1 (5 bases). CDR1 is SGHRS, CDR2 YFSETQ, per germline. V dropped 4 bases and J dropped 5 bases, with 15 bases sitting between them. The CDR3 runs 14 residues. The CDR3 spells CASSPGDGTTEAFF. The CDR3 DNA follows: TGCGCCAGCAGCCCCGGGGACGGAACAACTGAAGCTTTCTTT.

This clonotype was seen at least ten times. The CDR3 region is CASSLEATHGGDTQYF. The CDR3 DNA follows: TGCGCCAGCAGCTTGGAGGCAACCCACGGTGGGGATACGCAGTATTTT. The chain combines TRBV5-1 with TRBJ2-3; D uncertain. The CDR3 consists of 16 residues. V was shortened by 0 bases and J by 6 bases, with 17 bases between the two germline ends. Germline V CDR1 and CDR2: SGHRS, YFSETQ.

This chain joins TRBV9 and TRBJ2-2; 7 bases map to TRBD2. Germline CDR1 reads SGDLS; CDR2 reads YYNGEE. With V trimmed by 1 base and J by 5 bases, 11 bases remained unmatched. This CDR3 is 17 amino acids long. The CDR3 region is CASSVPLGGGRTGELFF. CDR3 bases: TGTGCCAGCAGCGTACCCCTCGGTGGCGGGAGAACCGGGGAGCTGTTTTTT.

This clonotype was seen many times. The J gene is TRBJ2-3, the V gene TRBV10-3; D call uncertain. The CDR3 runs 15 residues. Trimming took 3 bases from V and 2 from J, leaving 12 bases between them. Germline loops: CDR1 ENHRY, CDR2 SYGVKD. CDR3 amino acids: CAISDPFQTTDTQYF. In DNA, the CDR3 is TGTGCCATCAGTGACCCCTTTCAGACCACAGATACGCAGTATTTT.

This clonotype turned up a few times. V gene TRBV5-6 combines with J gene TRBJ2-6; no clear D gene. Trimming cost V 5 bases and J 0 bases, with 15 bases left between them. This CDR3 is built from 17 residues. Germline assignment: CDR1 SGHDT and CDR2 YYEEEE. CDR3 loop: CASRSPGSSSGANVLTF. The CDR3 DNA sequence: TGTGCCAGCAGATCTCCAGGCAGCTCCTCTGGGGCCAACGTCCTGACTTTC.